These 21 T cell receptor beta chains originate from one sample sequenced in a study of blood T cell repertoires in COVID-19. TCRdb keeps only in-frame clones here, not all; method: immunoSEQ multiplex PCR. This table has about 59,000 clones, approximately 80% appearing once. The sequenced material came from peripheral blood. These receptors all come from a human donor in a cohort sampled during active COVID-19.

V is TRBV7-2 and J is TRBJ2-7; TRBD1 matches 7 bases. The CDR3 has 15 amino acids. Losses at the gene ends were 7 bases for V and 4 bases for J; bases not matched to a gene: 13. Germline CDR1 reads SGHTA; CDR2 reads FQGNSA. The CDR3 DNA follows: TGTGCCAGCACCAACAACAGACAGGGTGGGTACGAGCAGTACTTC. This translates into CASTNNRQGGYEQYF.

This rearrangement joins TRBV11-3 to TRBJ2-3, with D perhaps matching TRBD1 (5 bases). Deletions cut 5 bases from V and 3 bases from J, with 15 bases between. Looked up from germline, CDR1 is SGHNT and CDR2 is YENEEA. This CDR3 is built from 15 residues. The CDR3: CASSVDSLSTDTQYF. DNA for the CDR3: TGTGCCAGCAGCGTCGACAGTCTGTCAACAGATACGCAGTATTTT.

This chain's CDR3 is CATTTGPETNEKLFF. The CDR3 DNA follows: TGTGCCACGACCACAGGGCCGGAGACTAATGAAAAACTGTTTTTT. V gene TRBV11-2 combines with J gene TRBJ1-4; a possible D gene is TRBD1 (6 bases). Germline-derived CDR1 and CDR2 are SGHAT and FQNNGV. The CDR3 length is 15 residues. Trimming took 10 bases from V and 2 from J, leaving 17 bases between them.

This clone was counted only a few times. The chain combines TRBV6-2 or TRBV6-3 with TRBJ2-2, with 7 bases identical to TRBD2. Germline V gene data show CDR1 as MNHEY and CDR2 as SVGEGT. The CDR3 is 16 residues long. V was clipped by 4 bases and J by 4 bases; unmatched bases: 9. The CDR3 bases are TGTGCCAGCAGTTCCGACCAAGGCGGGAGCACCGGGGAGCTGTTTTTT. This encodes CASSSDQGGSTGELFF.

The chain couples TRBV5-6 to TRBJ2-5; D may be TRBD1 (5 bases). The CDR3 length is 15 residues. V lost 4 bases to trimming and J lost 3 bases, with 16 bases between them. The germline gives CDR1 SGHDT, CDR2 YYEEEE. The CDR3 loop is CASSNPLGAEETQYF. In nucleotides, the CDR3 is TGTGCCAGCAGCAATCCTTTAGGGGCGGAAGAGACCCAGTACTTC.

The rearrangement joins TRBV11-2 to TRBJ2-7; D may be TRBD1 (6 bases). Germline V gives CDR1 SGHAT, CDR2 FQNNGV. V lost 4 bases and J lost 4, with 14 bases in between. CDR3 length equals 14 residues. For the CDR3, the DNA is TGTGCCAGCAGCTCAGCCGGGACAACTTACGAGCAGTACTTC. It encodes CASSSAGTTYEQYF.

The rearrangement joins TRBV24-1 to TRBJ1-2; TRBD1 agrees at 8 bases. Unmatched junction bases numbered 8, after V lost 6 bases and J lost 12 bases. CDR1 is KGHDR and CDR2 is SFDVKD in the germline V gene. This CDR3 has 12 residues. For the CDR3, the DNA is TGTGCCACCAGTAGCACAGGGGGATCGCACACCTTC. Protein sequence: CATSSTGGSHTF.

This chain links TRBV21-1 with TRBJ1-1; the table's D call TRBD1 went unverified against the DNA. TRBV21-1 is a listed pseudogene. The CDR3 covers 13 residues. For the CDR3, the DNA is TGTGCCAGCAGCAGACGACAGGTGCGGGTAGCTTTCTTT. It is translated as CASSRRQVRVAFF.

V gene TRBV29-1 combines with J gene TRBJ2-5; 9 bases line up with TRBD1. Germline CDR1 is SQVTM and CDR2 is ANQGSEA. This CDR3 has 13 residues. V was clipped by 7 bases and J by 5 bases; unmatched bases: 8. CDR3 nucleotides: TGCAGCGATACTGGGACAGGGTCGGAGACCCAGTACTTC. Protein: CSDTGTGSETQYF.

This clone is medium-sized in the sample. The gene calls are TRBV27 and TRBJ2-7; D is possibly TRBD1 (5 bases). CDR1 is MNHEY and CDR2 is SMNVEV in the germline V gene (reference sequence). V was trimmed by 6 bases and J by 4 bases, leaving 16 bases between them. The CDR3 totals 14 residues. The CDR3 DNA reads TGTGCCAGCAGGGGGCTCTCCCAGGGTTACGAGCAGTACTTC. As protein: CASRGLSQGYEQYF.

This rearrangement joins TRBV4-3 to TRBJ2-7; 7 nucleotides align to TRBD1. CDR3 length equals 13 residues. The V and J ends lost 4 bases and 0 bases, in that order; junction bases with no gene match: 0. Looked up from germline, CDR1 is LGHNA and CDR2 is YSLEER. The CDR3 spells CASSRDSSYEQYF. CDR3 nucleotides: TGCGCCAGCAGCCGGGACAGCTCCTACGAGCAGTACTTC.

The genes are TRBV4-2 and TRBJ2-7; TRBD2 agrees at 8 bases. The trim removed 0 bases at V and 1 base at J, leaving 2 bases unmatched. Germline-derived CDR1 and CDR2 are LGHNA and YNFKEQ. CDR3 length equals 15 residues. CDR3 nucleotide sequence: TGTGCCAGCAGCCAAGAAACTAGCGGATCCTACGAGCAGTACTTC. This codes for CASSQETSGSYEQYF.

This sequence joins TRBV2 and TRBJ2-3; 10 bases are shared with TRBD2. With V trimmed by 8 bases and J by 4 bases, 9 bases remained unmatched. This CDR3 contains 15 residues. The germline CDR1 and CDR2 sequences are SNHLY and FYNNEI. CDR3 nucleotides: TGTGCCAGCGGACGACTAGCGGGTGGGGCAGATACGCAGTATTTT. Translation: CASGRLAGGADTQYF.

V gene TRBV5-4 combines with J gene TRBJ2-7, with a weak D call TRBD1 (5 bases). Trimming stripped 4 bases from V and 1 base from J, with 9 bases between. This CDR3 is built from 13 residues. Per the germline V gene, CDR1 is SGHNT and CDR2 is YYREEE (reference sequence). The CDR3 loop is CASSQQGSYEQYF. The CDR3 bases are TGTGCCAGCAGCCAGCAGGGATCCTACGAGCAGTACTTC.

In this sample, this clone turned up once. The V and J genes are TRBV18 and TRBJ2-3, with D maybe TRBD2 (5 bases). Trimming took off 3 bases at V and 4 bases at J, with 14 bases between the two ends. CDR3 length: 15 amino acids. In germline, CDR1 is KGHSH, CDR2 LQKENI. The CDR3 nucleotides are TGTGCCAGCTCACCCAGAAGAGGGTACTCAGATACGCAGTATTTT. It encodes CASSPRRGYSDTQYF.

J is TRBJ1-3 and V is TRBV21-1; TRBD1 is the table's D call, not checked against the DNA. TRBV21-1 is noted as a pseudogene. This CDR3 region has 21 residues. The CDR3 reads CASSDGVPGQGIIIQGNTIYF. The CDR3 nucleotides are TGTGCCAGCAGTGATGGAGTTCCGGGACAGGGGATAATAATTCAAGGAAACACCATATATTTT.

The genes are TRBV5-5 and TRBJ2-2; TRBD2 is a possible D gene (6 bases). The CDR3 covers 16 residues. Germline lookup yields CDR1 SGHKS and CDR2 YYEKEE (reference sequence). V shed 0 bases and J shed 6 bases, with 15 bases lying between them. DNA of the CDR3: TGTGCCAGCAGCTTGGCTCCCGGGGGTCAAGCCGGGGAGCTGTTTTTT. Its protein is CASSLAPGGQAGELFF.

The CDR3 DNA sequence: TGTGCCACCAGTCAGGGTACTGGGGCCAACGTCCTGACTTTC. It specifies CATSQGTGANVLTF. This sequence joins TRBV24-1 and TRBJ2-6, with D possibly TRBD1 on 5 matching bases. Germline lookup yields CDR1 KGHDR and CDR2 SFDVKD. The V and J ends lost 6 bases and 2 bases respectively, with 7 bases between them. CDR3 length: 14 amino acids.

This clone was observed once. The chain carries TRBV7-2 and TRBJ2-3; 7 nucleotides align to TRBD1. The germline CDR1 and CDR2 sequences are SGHTA and FQGNSA. With 2 bases clipped from V and 1 base from J, the junction kept 6 bases outside the gene matches. The CDR3 is 16 residues long. The CDR3 nucleotides are TGTGCCAGCAGCTTAACTACAGGGGTTCGCACAGATACGCAGTATTTT. Residues: CASSLTTGVRTDTQYF.

The chain links TRBV5-1 to TRBJ1-2; D might be TRBD1 (5 bases). V was clipped by 4 bases and J by 6 bases, with 10 bases between them. Germline V gene data show CDR1 as SGHRS and CDR2 as YFSETQ. The CDR3 totals 12 residues. The CDR3 loop is CASSDSGNGYTF. As DNA, the CDR3 is TGCGCCAGCAGCGATTCAGGGAATGGCTACACCTTC.

This clone was counted only a few times. This chain uses TRBV18 with TRBJ2-2; D is uncertain. The CDR3 contains 15 residues. V lost 2 bases and J 1 base, leaving 8 bases between the germline ends. Germline V lookup: CDR1 KGHSH, CDR2 LQKENI. CDR3 sequence (DNA): TGTGCCAGCTCACCAATCTCCCGGAACACCGGGGAGCTGTTTTTT. It encodes CASSPISRNTGELFF.